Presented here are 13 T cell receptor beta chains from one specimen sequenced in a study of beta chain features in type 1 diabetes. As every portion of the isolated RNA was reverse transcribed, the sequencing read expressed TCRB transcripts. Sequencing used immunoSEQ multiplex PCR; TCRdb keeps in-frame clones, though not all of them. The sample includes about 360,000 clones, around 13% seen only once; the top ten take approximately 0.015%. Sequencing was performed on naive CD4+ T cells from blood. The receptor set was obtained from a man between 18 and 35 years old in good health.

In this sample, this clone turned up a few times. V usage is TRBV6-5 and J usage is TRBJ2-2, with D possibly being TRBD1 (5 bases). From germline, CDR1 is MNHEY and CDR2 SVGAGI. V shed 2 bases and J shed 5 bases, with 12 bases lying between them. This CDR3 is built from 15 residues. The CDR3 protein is CASSYGQGFTGELFF. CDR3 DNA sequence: TGTGCCAGCAGTTACGGGCAGGGCTTTACCGGGGAGCTGTTTTTT.

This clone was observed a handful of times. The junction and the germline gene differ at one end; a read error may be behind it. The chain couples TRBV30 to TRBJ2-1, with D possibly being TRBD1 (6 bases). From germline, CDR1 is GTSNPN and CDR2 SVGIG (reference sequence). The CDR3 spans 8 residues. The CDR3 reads CASTGWIF. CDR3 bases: TGTGCTTCGACAGGTTGGATCTTC.

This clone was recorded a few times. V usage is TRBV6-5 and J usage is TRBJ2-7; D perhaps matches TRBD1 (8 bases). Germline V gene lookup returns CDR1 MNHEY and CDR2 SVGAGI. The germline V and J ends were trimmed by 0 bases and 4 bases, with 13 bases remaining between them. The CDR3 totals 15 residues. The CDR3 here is CASSYSIQGGYEQYF. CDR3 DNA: TGTGCCAGCAGTTACTCGATACAGGGGGGGTACGAGCAGTACTTC.

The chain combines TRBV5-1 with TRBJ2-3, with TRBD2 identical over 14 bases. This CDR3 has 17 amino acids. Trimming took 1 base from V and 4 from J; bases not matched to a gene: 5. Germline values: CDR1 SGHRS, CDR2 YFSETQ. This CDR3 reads CASSLFGTSGGADTQYF. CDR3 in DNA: TGCGCCAGCAGCTTGTTCGGGACTAGCGGGGGTGCAGATACGCAGTATTTT.

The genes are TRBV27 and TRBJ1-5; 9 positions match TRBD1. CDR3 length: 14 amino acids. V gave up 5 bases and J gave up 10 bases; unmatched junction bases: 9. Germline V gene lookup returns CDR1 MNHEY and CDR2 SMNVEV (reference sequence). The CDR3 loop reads CASSGTGIRGPQHF. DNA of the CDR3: TGTGCCAGCAGTGGGACAGGGATCAGAGGTCCCCAGCATTTT.

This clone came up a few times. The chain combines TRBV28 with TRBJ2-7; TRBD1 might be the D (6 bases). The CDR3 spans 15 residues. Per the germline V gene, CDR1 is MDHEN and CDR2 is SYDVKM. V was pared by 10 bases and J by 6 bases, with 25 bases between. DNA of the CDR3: TGTGCCACCAGGAGCTCGGGACAACGCTTAGCCGAGCAGTACTTC. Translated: CATRSSGQRLAEQYF.

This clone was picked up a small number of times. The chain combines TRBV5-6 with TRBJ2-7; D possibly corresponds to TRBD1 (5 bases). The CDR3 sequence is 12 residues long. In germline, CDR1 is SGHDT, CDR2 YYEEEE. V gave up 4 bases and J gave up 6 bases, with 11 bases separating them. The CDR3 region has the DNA TGTGCCAGCAGCATTACAGGCGGCGAGCAGTACTTC. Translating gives CASSITGGEQYF.

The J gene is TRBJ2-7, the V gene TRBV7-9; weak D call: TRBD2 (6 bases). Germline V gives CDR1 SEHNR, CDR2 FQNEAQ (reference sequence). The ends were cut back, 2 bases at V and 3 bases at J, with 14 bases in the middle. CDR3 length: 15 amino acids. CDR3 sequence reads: CASSLSAGGSYEQYF. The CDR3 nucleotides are TGTGCCAGCAGCTTATCGGCCGGGGGAAGCTACGAGCAGTACTTC.

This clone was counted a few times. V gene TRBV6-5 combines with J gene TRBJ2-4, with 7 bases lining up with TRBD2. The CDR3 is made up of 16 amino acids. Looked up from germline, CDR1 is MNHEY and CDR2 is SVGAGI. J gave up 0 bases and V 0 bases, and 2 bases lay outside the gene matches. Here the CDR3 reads CASSYSGGTAKNIQYF. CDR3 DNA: TGTGCCAGCAGTTACTCGGGAGGGACAGCCAAAAACATTCAGTACTTC.

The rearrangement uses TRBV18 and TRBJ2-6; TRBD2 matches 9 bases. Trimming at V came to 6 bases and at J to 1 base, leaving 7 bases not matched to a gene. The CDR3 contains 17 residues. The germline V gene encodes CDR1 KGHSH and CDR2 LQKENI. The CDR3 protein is CASSTTSGQSGANVLTF. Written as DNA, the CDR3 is TGTGCCAGCTCTACAACTAGCGGGCAATCTGGGGCCAACGTCCTGACTTTC. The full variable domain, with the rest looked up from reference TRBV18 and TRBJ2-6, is NAGVMQNPRHLVRRRGQEARLRCSPMKGHSHVYWYRQLPEEGLKFMVYLQKENIIDESGMPKERFSAEFPKEGPSILRIQQVVRGDSAAYFCASSTTSGQSGANVLTFGAGSRLTVL.

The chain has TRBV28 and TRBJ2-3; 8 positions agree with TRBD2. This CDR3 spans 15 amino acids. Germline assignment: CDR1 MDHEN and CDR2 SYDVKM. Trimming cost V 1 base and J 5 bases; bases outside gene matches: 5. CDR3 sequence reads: CASSLSIAGGDTQYF. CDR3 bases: TGTGCCAGCAGTTTATCCATTGCGGGAGGAGATACGCAGTATTTT.

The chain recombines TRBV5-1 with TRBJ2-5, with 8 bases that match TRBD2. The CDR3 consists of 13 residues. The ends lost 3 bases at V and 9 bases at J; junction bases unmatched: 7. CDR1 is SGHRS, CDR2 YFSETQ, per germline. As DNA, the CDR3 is TGCGCCAGCAGCTCGGGGGGGGCGGCGGCCCAGTACTTC. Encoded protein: CASSSGGAAAQYF.

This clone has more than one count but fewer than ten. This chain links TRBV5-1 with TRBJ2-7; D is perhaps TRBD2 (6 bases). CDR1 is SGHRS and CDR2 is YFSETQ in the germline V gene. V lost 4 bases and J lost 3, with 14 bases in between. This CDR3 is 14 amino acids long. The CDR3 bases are TGCGCCAGCAGCGTAACCGGGACTTACTACGAGCAGTACTTC. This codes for CASSVTGTYYEQYF.